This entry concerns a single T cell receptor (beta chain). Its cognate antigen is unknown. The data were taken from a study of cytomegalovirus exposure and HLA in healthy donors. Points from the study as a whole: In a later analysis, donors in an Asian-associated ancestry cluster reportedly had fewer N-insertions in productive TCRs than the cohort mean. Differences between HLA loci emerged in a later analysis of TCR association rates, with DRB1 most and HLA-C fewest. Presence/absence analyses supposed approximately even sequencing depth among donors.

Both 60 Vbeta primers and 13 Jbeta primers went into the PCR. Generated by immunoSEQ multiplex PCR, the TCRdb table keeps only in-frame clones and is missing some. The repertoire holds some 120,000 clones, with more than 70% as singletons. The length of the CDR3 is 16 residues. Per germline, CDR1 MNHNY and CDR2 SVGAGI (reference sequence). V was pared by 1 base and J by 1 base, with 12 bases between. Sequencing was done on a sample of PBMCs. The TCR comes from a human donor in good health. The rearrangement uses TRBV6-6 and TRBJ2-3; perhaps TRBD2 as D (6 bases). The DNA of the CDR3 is TGTGCCAGCAGTTACTTCTCGCGGGGCGGCACAGATACGCAGTATTTT. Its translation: CASSYFSRGGTDTQYF.